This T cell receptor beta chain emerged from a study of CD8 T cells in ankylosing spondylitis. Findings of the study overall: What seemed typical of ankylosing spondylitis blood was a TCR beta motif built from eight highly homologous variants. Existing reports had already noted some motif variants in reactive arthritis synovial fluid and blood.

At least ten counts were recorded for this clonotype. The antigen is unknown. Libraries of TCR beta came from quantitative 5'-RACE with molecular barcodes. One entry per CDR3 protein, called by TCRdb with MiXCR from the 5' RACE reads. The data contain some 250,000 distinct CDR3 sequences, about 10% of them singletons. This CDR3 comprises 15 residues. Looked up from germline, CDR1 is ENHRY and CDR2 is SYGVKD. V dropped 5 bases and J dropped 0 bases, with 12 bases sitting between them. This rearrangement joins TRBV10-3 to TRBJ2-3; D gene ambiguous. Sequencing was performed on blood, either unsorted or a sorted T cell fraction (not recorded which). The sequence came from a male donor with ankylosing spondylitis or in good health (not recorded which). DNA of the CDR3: TGTGCCATCAGTCAGAGGACCTCTAGCACAGATACGCAGTATTTT. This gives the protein CAISQRTSSTDTQYF.